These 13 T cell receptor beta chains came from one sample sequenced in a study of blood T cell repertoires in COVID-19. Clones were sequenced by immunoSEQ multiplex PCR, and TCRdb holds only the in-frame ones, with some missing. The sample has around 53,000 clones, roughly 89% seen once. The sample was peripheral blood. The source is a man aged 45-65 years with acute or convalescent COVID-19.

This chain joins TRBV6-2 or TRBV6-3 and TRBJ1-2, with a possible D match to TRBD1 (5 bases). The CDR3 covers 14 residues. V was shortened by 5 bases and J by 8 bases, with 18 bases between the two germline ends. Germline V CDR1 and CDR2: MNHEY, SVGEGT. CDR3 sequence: CASSTKGHLSGYTF. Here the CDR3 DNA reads TGTGCCAGCAGTACTAAAGGACACCTGTCCGGCTACACCTTC.

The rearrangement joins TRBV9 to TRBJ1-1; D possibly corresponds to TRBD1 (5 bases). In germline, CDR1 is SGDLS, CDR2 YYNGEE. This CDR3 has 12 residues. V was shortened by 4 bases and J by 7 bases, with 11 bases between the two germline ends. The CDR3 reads CASSSETDEAFF. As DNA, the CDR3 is TGTGCCAGCAGCTCAGAGACAGATGAAGCTTTCTTT.

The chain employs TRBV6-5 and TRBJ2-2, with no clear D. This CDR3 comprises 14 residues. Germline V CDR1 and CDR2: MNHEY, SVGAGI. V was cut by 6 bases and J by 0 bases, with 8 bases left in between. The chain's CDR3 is CASSPGPNTGELFF. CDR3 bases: TGTGCCAGCAGCCCGGGTCCGAACACCGGGGAGCTGTTTTTT.

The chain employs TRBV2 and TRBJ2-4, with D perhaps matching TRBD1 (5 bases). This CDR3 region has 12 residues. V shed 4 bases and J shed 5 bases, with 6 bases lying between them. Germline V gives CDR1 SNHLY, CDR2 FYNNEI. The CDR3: CASSVGQNIQYF. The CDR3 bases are TGTGCCAGCAGTGTGGGGCAAAACATTCAGTACTTC.

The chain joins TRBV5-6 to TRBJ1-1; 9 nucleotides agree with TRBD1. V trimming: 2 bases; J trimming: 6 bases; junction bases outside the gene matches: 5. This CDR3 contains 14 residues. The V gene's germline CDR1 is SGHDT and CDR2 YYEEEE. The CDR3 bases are TGTGCCAGCAGCTTCCGGGACAGGGTTCCTGAAGCTTTCTTT. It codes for CASSFRDRVPEAFF.

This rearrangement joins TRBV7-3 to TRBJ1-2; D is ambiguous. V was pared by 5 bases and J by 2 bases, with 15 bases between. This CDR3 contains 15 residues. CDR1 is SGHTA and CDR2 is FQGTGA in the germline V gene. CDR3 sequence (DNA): TGTGCCAGCAGCCCGGGTAGGAATACCAACTATGGCTACACCTTC. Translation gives CASSPGRNTNYGYTF.

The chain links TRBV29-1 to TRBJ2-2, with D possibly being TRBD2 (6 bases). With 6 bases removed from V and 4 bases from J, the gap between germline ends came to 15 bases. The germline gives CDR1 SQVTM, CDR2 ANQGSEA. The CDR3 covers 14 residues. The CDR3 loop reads CSVSGLDSTGELFF. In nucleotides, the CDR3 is TGCAGCGTCTCGGGACTCGATTCCACCGGGGAGCTGTTTTTT.

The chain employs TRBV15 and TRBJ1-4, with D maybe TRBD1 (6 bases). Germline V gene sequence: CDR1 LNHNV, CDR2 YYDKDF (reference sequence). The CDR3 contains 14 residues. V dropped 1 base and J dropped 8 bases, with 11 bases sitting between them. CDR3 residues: CATSRVQGNEKLFF. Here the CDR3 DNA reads TGTGCCACCAGCAGAGTACAGGGTAACGAAAAACTGTTTTTT.

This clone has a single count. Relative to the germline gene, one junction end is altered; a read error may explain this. Written as DNA, the CDR3 is TGTGTCAGCAGTTACGGGGGGAGGACAGATACGCAGTATTTT. Protein: CVSSYGGRTDTQYF. The chain links TRBV6-6 to TRBJ2-3; 7 nucleotides line up with TRBD2. Germline CDR1 reads MNHNY; CDR2 reads SVGAGI (reference sequence). The CDR3 has 14 residues.

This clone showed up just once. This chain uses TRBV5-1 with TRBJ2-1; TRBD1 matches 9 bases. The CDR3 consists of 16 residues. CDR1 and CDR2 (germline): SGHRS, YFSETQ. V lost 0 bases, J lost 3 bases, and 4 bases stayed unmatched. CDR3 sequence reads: CASSLEQGAIYNEQFF. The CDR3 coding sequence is TGCGCCAGCAGCTTGGAACAGGGGGCGATCTACAATGAGCAGTTCTTC.

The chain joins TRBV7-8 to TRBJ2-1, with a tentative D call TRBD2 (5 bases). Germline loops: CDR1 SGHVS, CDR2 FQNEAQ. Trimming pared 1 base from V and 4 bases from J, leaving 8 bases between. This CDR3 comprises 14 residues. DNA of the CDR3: TGTGCCAGCAGCTTAGGAGGACTTTACAATGAGCAGTTCTTC. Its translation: CASSLGGLYNEQFF.

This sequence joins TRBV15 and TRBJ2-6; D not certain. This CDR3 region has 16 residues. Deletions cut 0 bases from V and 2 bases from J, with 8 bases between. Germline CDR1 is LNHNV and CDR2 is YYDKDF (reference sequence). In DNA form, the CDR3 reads TGTGCCACCAGCAGAGATCTCCCGGCTGGGGCCAACGTCCTGACTTTC. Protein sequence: CATSRDLPAGANVLTF.

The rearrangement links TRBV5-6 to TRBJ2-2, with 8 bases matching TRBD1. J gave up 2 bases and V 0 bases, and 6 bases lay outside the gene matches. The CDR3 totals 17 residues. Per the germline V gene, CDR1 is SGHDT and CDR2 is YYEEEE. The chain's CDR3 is CASSLALTGVNTGELFF. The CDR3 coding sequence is TGTGCCAGCAGCTTGGCTTTGACAGGGGTAAACACCGGGGAGCTGTTTTTT.